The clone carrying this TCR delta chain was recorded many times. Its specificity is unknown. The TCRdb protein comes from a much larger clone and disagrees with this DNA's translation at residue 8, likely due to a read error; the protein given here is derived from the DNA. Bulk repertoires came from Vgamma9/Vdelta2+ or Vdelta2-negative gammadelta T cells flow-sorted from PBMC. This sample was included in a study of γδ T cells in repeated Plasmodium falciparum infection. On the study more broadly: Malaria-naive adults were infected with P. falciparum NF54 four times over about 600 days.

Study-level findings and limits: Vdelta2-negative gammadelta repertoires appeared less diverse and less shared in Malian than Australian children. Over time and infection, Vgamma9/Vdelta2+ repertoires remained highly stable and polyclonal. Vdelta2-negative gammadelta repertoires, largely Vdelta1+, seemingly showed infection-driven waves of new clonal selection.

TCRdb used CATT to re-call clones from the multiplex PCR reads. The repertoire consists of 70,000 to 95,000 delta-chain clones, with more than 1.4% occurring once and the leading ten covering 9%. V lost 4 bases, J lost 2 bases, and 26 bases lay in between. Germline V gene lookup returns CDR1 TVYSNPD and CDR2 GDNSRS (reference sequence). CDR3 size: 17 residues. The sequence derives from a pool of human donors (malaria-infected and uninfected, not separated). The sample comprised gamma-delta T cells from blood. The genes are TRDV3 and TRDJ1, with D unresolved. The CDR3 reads CASTWSPHRRETDKLIF. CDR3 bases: TGTGCCTCTACCTGGTCCCCGCATCGTAGGGAGACCGATAAACTCATCTTT.